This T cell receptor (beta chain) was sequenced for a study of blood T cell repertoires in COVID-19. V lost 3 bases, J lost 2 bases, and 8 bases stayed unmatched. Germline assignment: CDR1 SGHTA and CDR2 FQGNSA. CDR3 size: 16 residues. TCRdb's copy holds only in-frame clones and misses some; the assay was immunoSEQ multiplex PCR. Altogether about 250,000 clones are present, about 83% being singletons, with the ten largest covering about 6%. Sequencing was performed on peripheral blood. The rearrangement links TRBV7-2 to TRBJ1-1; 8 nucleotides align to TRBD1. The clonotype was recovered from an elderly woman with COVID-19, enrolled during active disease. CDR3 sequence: CASSLYRGGANTEAFF. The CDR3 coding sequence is TGTGCCAGCAGCTTGTACAGGGGGGGAGCAAACACTGAAGCTTTCTTT.